This TCR beta chain was retrieved from a study of T cell repertoires in cytomegalovirus infection. In the study overall: Shared public TCR beta signatures pointed to both CMV infection and a matching HLA type.

Germline V CDR1 and CDR2: MNHEY, SMNVEV (reference sequence). The CDR3 has 14 amino acids. Trimming removed 10 bases from V and 3 bases from J; junction bases left unmatched: 6. TCRdb called the reads again in MiXCR, with one record for every CDR3 protein. The repertoire consists of tens of thousands of distinct CDR3 sequences, with 20% to 30% occurring once and the leading ten covering approximately 48%. This clonotype was counted at least ten times. As yet, its antigen is unknown. This sequence originates from a human donor in good health (CMV status not recorded). Some clones in this sample may be carry-over from other donors' samples. Sequencing was performed on CD8+ T cells from cultured PBMCs, taken from culture after CMV antigen stimulation. The V and J genes are TRBV27 and TRBJ1-5, with TRBD1 matching over 10 bases. The DNA for the CDR3 is TGTGCCACCTCCGGGACAGGGGTCAATCAGCCCCAGCATTTT. Residues: CATSGTGVNQPQHF.